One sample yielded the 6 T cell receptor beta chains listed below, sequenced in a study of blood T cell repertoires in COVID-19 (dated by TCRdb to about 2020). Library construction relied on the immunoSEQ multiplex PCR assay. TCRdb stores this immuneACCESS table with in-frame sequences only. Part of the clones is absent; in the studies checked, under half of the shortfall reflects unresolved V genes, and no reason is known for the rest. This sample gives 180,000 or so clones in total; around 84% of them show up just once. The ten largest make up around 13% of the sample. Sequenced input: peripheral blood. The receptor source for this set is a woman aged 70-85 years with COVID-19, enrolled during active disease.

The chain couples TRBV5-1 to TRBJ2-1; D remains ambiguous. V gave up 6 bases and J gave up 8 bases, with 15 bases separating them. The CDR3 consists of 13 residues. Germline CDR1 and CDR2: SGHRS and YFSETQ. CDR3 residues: CASMLSPSHEQFF. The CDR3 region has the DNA TGCGCCAGCATGCTCAGTCCGTCCCATGAGCAGTTCTTC.

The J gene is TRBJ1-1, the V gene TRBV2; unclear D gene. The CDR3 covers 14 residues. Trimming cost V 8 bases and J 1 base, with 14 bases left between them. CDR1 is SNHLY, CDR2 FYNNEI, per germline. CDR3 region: CASRPGTTNTEAFF. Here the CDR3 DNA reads TGTGCCAGCCGCCCAGGAACCACGAACACTGAAGCTTTCTTT.

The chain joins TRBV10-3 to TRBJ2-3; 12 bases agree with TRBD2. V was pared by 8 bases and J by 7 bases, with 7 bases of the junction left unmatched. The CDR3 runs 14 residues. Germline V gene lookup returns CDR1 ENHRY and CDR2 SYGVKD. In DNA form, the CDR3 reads TGTGCCATCGCTCAGACTAGCGGGAGTCATACGCAGTATTTT. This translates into CAIAQTSGSHTQYF.

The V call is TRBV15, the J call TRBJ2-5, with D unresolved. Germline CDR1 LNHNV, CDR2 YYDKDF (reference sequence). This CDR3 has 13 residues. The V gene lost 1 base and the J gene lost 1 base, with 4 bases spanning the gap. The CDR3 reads CATSRAVQETQYF. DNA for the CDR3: TGTGCCACCAGCAGAGCGGTCCAAGAGACCCAGTACTTC.

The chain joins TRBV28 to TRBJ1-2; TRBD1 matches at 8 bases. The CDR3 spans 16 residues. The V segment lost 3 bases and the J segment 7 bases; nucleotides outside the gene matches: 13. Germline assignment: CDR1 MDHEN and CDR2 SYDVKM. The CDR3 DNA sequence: TGTGCCAGCAGTTTTTCCGGGACAGGCCCTGTTGGTGGCTACACCTTC. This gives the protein CASSFSGTGPVGGYTF.

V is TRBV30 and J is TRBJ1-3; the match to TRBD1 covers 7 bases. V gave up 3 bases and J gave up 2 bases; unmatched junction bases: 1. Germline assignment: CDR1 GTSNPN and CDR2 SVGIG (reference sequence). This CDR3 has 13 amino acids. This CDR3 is CAWRGTAGNTIYF. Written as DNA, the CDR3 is TGTGCCTGGAGGGGGACAGCTGGAAACACCATATATTTT.